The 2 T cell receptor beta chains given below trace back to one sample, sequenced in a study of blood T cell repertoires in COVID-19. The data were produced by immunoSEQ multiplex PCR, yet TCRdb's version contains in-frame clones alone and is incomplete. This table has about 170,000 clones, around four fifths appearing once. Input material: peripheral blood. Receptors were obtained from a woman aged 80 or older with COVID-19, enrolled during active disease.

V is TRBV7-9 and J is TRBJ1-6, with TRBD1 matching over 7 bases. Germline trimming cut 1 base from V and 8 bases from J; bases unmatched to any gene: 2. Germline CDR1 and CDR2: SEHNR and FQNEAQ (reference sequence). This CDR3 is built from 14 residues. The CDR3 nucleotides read TGTGCCAGCAGCTTAGAGCAGGGGGATTCACCCCTCCACTTT. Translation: CASSLEQGDSPLHF.

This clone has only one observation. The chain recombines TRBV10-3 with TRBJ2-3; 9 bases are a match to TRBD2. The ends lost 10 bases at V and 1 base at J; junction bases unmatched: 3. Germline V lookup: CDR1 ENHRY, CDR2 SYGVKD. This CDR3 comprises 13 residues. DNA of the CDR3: TGTGCCACGGAGCGGGAGGGCACAGATACGCAGTATTTT. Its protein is CATEREGTDTQYF.